The 5 T cell receptor beta chains below come from one sample, sequenced in a study of CD8 T cells in Susac syndrome. The RNA input was roughly 0.45 to 1 ug, and it was reverse transcribed with random hexamers. MiXCR was run by TCRdb on the immunoSEQ multiplex PCR reads, yielding one entry per CDR3 protein. The table has 230,000 or so distinct CDR3 sequences, approximately 95% seen once. The sequenced material came from CD4+ T cells from PBMCs. The receptors derive from a human donor with multiple sclerosis.

This chain connects TRBV7-8 to TRBJ2-5; 10 positions match TRBD2. After removal of 3 bases from V and 4 bases from J, the junction contained 8 bases not matched to a gene. The CDR3 has 16 amino acids. Germline V CDR1 and CDR2: SGHVS, FQNEAQ. The CDR3 region has the DNA TGTGCCAGCAGCTTCCTCAGCGGGGGGGCAGGAGAGACCCAGTACTTC. Its protein is CASSFLSGGAGETQYF.

The chain combines TRBV2 with TRBJ1-1; D is ambiguous. V lost 8 bases and J lost 1, with 14 bases in between. This CDR3 comprises 14 residues. Germline CDR1 is SNHLY and CDR2 is FYNNEI. This CDR3 is CASGRTETNTEAFF. For the CDR3, the DNA is TGTGCCAGCGGCCGGACCGAGACGAACACTGAAGCTTTCTTT.

The chain joins TRBV14 to TRBJ1-1; D remains unclear. Looked up from germline, CDR1 is SGHDN and CDR2 is FVKESK. The CDR3 spans 14 residues. V lost 1 base and J 1 base, leaving 7 bases between the germline ends. The CDR3: CASSQVSTNTEAFF. The CDR3 coding sequence is TGTGCCAGCAGCCAAGTTAGTACGAACACTGAAGCTTTCTTT.

The CDR3 here is CSAQRRRGNLWTQYF. For the CDR3, the DNA is TGCAGTGCTCAAAGGCGCAGGGGGAATTTGTGGACCCAGTACTTC. The chain employs TRBV20-1 and TRBJ2-5; 7 nucleotides line up with TRBD1. The CDR3 is 15 amino acids. J lost 7 bases, V lost 5 bases, and 16 bases had no gene match. CDR1 DFQATT and CDR2 SNEGSKA come from the germline V gene (reference sequence).

This chain uses TRBV13 with TRBJ1-6, with 10 bases aligning to TRBD1. Losses at the gene ends were 5 bases for V and 10 bases for J; bases not matched to a gene: 5. The V gene's germline CDR1 is PRHDT and CDR2 FYEKMQ (reference sequence). This CDR3 is built from 14 residues. This CDR3 reads CASSQTGGGSPLHF. For the CDR3, the DNA is TGTGCCAGCAGCCAGACAGGGGGCGGGTCACCCCTCCACTTT.